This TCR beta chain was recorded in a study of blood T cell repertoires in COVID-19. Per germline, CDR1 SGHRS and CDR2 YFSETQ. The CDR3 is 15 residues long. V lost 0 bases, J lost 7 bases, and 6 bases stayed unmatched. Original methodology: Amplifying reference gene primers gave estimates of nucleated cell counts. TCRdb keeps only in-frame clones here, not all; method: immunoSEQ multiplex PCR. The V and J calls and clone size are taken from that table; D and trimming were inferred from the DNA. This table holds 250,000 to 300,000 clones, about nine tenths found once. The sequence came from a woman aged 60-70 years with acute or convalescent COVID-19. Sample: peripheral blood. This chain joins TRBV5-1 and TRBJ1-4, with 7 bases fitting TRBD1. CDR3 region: CASSLGTGGGEKLFF. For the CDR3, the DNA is TGCGCCAGCAGCTTGGGGACAGGCGGTGGTGAAAAACTGTTTTTT.